This entry describes one T cell receptor (beta chain). The ends were cut back, 2 bases at V and 2 bases at J, with 15 bases in the middle. Germline CDR1 and CDR2: MNHEY and SMNVEV (reference sequence). This CDR3 is built from 16 residues. This sample was included in a study of OX40 agonist ivuxolimab in advanced cancers. The protocol was immunoSEQ multiplex PCR, while the TCRdb copy is restricted to in-frame clones and leaves out a portion. This sample has 55,000 to 75,000 clones, with roughly 86% found just once. The specimen was CD4+ or CD8+ T cells sorted from blood, collected in a trial of the OX40 agonist ivuxolimab. This chain links TRBV27 with TRBJ1-2, with D perhaps matching TRBD1 (6 bases). The source of this sequence is an adult with an advanced solid tumor such as melanoma, head and neck, liver or kidney cancer. CDR3 nucleotides: TGTGCCAGCAGTTTAATGGCACAGGGTCGAAACTATGGCTACACCTTC. This codes for CASSLMAQGRNYGYTF.